This entry is about one T cell receptor beta chain. Authors' data handling: Using reference gene primer amplification, nucleated cell counts were estimated. TCRdb's copy holds only in-frame clones and misses some; the assay was immunoSEQ multiplex PCR. Clone size and V and J calls were adopted from that table, with D and trimming inferred from the DNA. Seen here are 300,000 to 350,000 clones, approximately 83% observed once, and the top ten hold around 2.1%. The data originate from a study of blood T cell repertoires in COVID-19. The study counted Cohort 3 donors as recovered given two negative PCRs, clearance, or symptom resolution. The ends were cut back, 4 bases at V and 7 bases at J, with 9 bases in the middle. The germline gives CDR1 LGHDT, CDR2 YNNKEL (reference sequence). The CDR3 is 12 amino acids.

The origin of this receptor is a man aged 25 to 40 who had recovered from COVID-19. V gene TRBV3-1 (or the pseudogene TRBV3-2) combines with J gene TRBJ2-3; D remains ambiguous. The sequencing input was PBMCs or T cells enriched from blood (not recorded which). The CDR3 DNA is TGTGCCAGCAGCCCCGGTTCGCATACGCAGTATTTT. Encoded protein: CASSPGSHTQYF.